These 10 T cell receptor beta chains originate from one sample sequenced in a study of T cells in Graves' hyperthyroidism and ophthalmopathy. The TCR beta CDR3 regions underwent amplification using RNA transcripts as the source. First-round RT-PCR of the TCR CDR3 relied on the HTBI primer set. TCRdb re-analysed the multiplex PCR reads in MiXCR, keeping a single row per CDR3 protein. The profile shows around 500,000 distinct CDR3 sequences, roughly 15% of them singletons. What was sequenced was blood. Source of these receptors: a woman in her thirties or forties with Graves' hyperthyroidism.

This clonotype was recorded many times. The rearrangement joins TRBV18 to TRBJ1-1, with D hard to call. Trimming stripped 2 bases from V and 1 base from J, with 5 bases between. CDR3 size: 13 residues. CDR1 is KGHSH and CDR2 is LQKENI in the germline V gene. This chain's CDR3 is CASSPFRNTEAFF. The DNA for the CDR3 is TGTGCCAGCTCACCATTCCGGAACACTGAAGCTTTCTTT.

This clonotype occurred many times. The rearrangement uses TRBV5-1 and TRBJ1-2; 9 nucleotides align to TRBD1. Germline CDR1 reads SGHRS; CDR2 reads YFSETQ. J lost 8 bases, V lost 4 bases, and 6 bases had no gene match. This CDR3 is built from 13 residues. CDR3 bases: TGCGCCAGCAGCCCGGGACAGGGTGACGGCTACACCTTC. Translating gives CASSPGQGDGYTF. The variable domain in full, with the rest retrieved from reference TRBV5-1 and TRBJ1-2, is KAGVTQTPRYLIKTRGQQVTLSCSPISGHRSVSWYQQTPGQGLQFLFEYFSETQRNKGNFPGRFSGRQFSNSRSEMNVSTLELGDSALYLCASSPGQGDGYTFGSGTRLTVV.

This chain links TRBV10-3 with TRBJ1-5; D remains ambiguous. Looked up from germline, CDR1 is ENHRY and CDR2 is SYGVKD. The CDR3 consists of 18 residues. The V gene lost 3 bases and the J gene lost 1 base, with 19 bases spanning the gap. For the CDR3, the DNA is TGTGCCATCAGTGAAAACCGGGTCCCAACGGGGAGCAATCAGCCCCAGCATTTT. Protein sequence: CAISENRVPTGSNQPQHF.

This chain connects TRBV14 to TRBJ2-7; D ambiguous. V was clipped by 4 bases and J by 5 bases, with 18 bases between them. This CDR3 region has 15 residues. Germline lookup yields CDR1 SGHDN and CDR2 FVKESK. The CDR3 here is CASSRSALVVDEQYF. The CDR3 nucleotides are TGTGCCAGCAGCCGATCGGCGCTAGTCGTGGACGAGCAGTACTTC. The whole variable domain, remainder taken from reference TRBV14 and TRBJ2-7, is EAGVTQFPSHSVIEKGQTVTLRCDPISGHDNLYWYRRVMGKEIKFLLHFVKESKQDESGMPNNRFLAERTGGTYSTLKVQPAELEDSGVYFCASSRSALVVDEQYFGPGTRLTVT.

This clonotype occurred many times. The chain carries TRBV3-1 and TRBJ2-1; a weak D match, TRBD2 (6 bases). The V and J ends lost 1 base and 1 base respectively, with 14 bases between them. This CDR3 has 17 residues. Per the germline V gene, CDR1 is LGHDT and CDR2 is YNNKEL (reference sequence). The CDR3 DNA reads TGTGCCAGCAGCCAAGGTCCATCGGGAGCGTCCTACAATGAGCAGTTCTTC. Translating gives CASSQGPSGASYNEQFF.

The sample holds many counts of this clonotype. This chain joins TRBV11-3 and TRBJ2-3, with a possible D match to TRBD2 (5 bases). Germline assignment: CDR1 SGHNT and CDR2 YENEEA. Between the trimmed V and J ends, which lost 4 bases and 9 bases, there was a span of 14 bases. The length of the CDR3 is 13 residues. CDR3 sequence reads: CASSSEGLPTQYF. For the CDR3, the DNA is TGTGCCAGCAGCTCCGAGGGTCTTCCGACGCAGTATTTT.

This clonotype showed up many times. The rearrangement links TRBV7-8 to TRBJ2-1; perhaps TRBD1 as D (5 bases). In germline, CDR1 is SGHVS, CDR2 FQNEAQ. V was cut by 5 bases and J by 2 bases, with 16 bases left in between. The CDR3 length is 16 residues. The CDR3: CASSQPGPDTYNEQFF. CDR3 coding DNA: TGTGCCAGCAGCCAACCAGGACCGGACACCTACAATGAGCAGTTCTTC.

This clonotype was seen repeatedly, ten times or more. One end of the junction varies from germline; a read error may be responsible. V and J are TRBV20-1 and TRBJ1-5, with D possibly TRBD1 on 5 matching bases. The CDR3 spans 13 residues. Looked up from germline, CDR1 is DFQATT and CDR2 is SNEGSKA (reference sequence). The CDR3 nucleotides read TGCAGTGTTAGACAGTCCAGCAATCAGCCCCAGCATTTT. It yields the protein CSVRQSSNQPQHF.

This clonotype was observed at least ten times. This rearrangement joins TRBV3-1 to TRBJ1-1; D is possibly TRBD1 (5 bases). The CDR3 runs 13 residues. Trimming stripped 5 bases from V and 1 base from J, with 8 bases between. Germline V gives CDR1 LGHDT, CDR2 YNNKEL (reference sequence). The CDR3 loop reads CASSAGGNTEAFF. CDR3 bases: TGTGCCAGCAGCGCCGGGGGGAACACTGAAGCTTTCTTT. Using reference TRBV3-1 and TRBJ1-1 for the parts outside the CDR3, the full variable domain is DTAVSQTPKYLVTQMGNDKSIKCEQNLGHDTMYWYKQDSKKFLKIMFSYNNKELIINETVPNRFSPKSPDKAHLNLHINSLELGDSAVYFCASSAGGNTEAFFGQGTRLTVV.

In this sample, this clonotype turned up many times. The rearrangement joins TRBV6-5 to TRBJ2-1; 10 nucleotides match TRBD1. The CDR3 is 16 amino acids. Trimming removed 2 bases from V and 2 bases from J; junction bases left unmatched: 3. Germline V gene sequence: CDR1 MNHEY, CDR2 SVGAGI. The CDR3 DNA follows: TGTGCCAGCAGTTACGGGGGACAGGGGCCCTACAATGAGCAGTTCTTC. Protein product: CASSYGGQGPYNEQFF.